This T cell receptor beta chain emerged from a study of T-cell memory formation after mild COVID-19. Study-level information: Clustering of TCRs was largely donor specific.

To note about this clonotype: Its antigen is not identified.

Overall study findings and caveats: CD4+ clones that contracted lay mainly in CM and EM; CD8+ ones lay in EMRA. CD4/CD8 balance held among clones contracting day 15 to 85, and later expanders leaned CD4+. Several responding clones turned up in pre-infection memory, indicating that cross-reactive memory may have taken part.

In TCRdb, the 5' RACE reads were re-called with MiXCR into one record per CDR3 protein. The sample records fewer than 650,000 distinct CDR3 sequences, roughly 21% being singletons. Germline assignment: CDR1 KGHDR and CDR2 SFDVKD. There are 13 residues in the CDR3. The V and J ends lost 2 bases and 4 bases respectively, with 5 bases between them. The clonotype originates from an adult woman who had mild COVID-19 (a few samples of this study predate the infection). Cell type and time point are not known. Sequenced material: PBMCs or a T cell subset sorted from them (not recorded which). The V and J genes are TRBV24-1 and TRBJ2-1; perhaps TRBD1 as D (5 bases). Here the CDR3 DNA reads TGTGCCACCAGTGATTACAGGTACAATGAGCAGTTCTTC. This translates into CATSDYRYNEQFF.